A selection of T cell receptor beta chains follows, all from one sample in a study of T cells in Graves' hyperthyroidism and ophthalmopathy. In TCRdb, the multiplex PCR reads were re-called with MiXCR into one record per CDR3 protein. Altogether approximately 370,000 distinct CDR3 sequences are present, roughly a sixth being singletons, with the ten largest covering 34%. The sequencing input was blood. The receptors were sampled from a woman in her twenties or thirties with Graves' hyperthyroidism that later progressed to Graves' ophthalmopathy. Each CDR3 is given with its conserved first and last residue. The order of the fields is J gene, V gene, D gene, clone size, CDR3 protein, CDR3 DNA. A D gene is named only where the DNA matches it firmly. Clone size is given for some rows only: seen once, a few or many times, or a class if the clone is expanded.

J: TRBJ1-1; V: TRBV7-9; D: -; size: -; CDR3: CASSFEGPTEAFF; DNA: TGTGCCAGCAGCTTTGAGGGGCCCACTGAAGCTTTCTTT
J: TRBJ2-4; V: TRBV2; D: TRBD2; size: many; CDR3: CASNGLAGVKNIQYF; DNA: TGTGCCAGCAATGGACTAGCGGGAGTAAAAAACATTCAGTACTTC
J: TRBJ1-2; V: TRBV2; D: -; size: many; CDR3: CASSEYGPGLPNYGYTF; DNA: TGTGCCAGCAGTGAATATGGCCCCGGCCTACCTAACTATGGCTACACCTTC
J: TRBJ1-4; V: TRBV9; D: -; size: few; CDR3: CASSPKAGARDNEKLFF; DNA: TGTGCCAGCAGCCCCAAAGCGGGGGCCAGGGACAATGAAAAACTGTTTTTT
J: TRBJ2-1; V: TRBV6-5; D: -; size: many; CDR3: CASSYSRVYNEQFF; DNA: TGTGCCAGCAGTTACTCGAGGGTATACAATGAGCAGTTCTTC
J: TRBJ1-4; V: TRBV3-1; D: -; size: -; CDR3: CASSQALWDSTNEKLFF; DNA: TGTGCCAGCAGCCAAGCTTTGTGGGACTCAACTAATGAAAAACTGTTTTTT
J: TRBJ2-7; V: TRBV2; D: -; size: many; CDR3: CASSDGSRLYEQYF; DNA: TGTGCCAGCAGTGATGGGAGTAGACTCTACGAGCAGTACTTC
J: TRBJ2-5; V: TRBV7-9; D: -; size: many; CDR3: CASSQDFAWETQYF; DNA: TGTGCCAGCAGCCAAGACTTCGCTTGGGAGACCCAGTACTTC
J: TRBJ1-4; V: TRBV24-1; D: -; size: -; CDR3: CATSDTGRSEKLFF; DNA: TGTGCCACCAGTGATACAGGACGGTCCGAAAAACTGTTTTTT
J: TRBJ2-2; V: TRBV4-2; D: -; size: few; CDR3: CASSQDRQSNTGELFF; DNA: TGTGCCAGCAGCCAAGATAGGCAGTCGAACACCGGGGAGCTGTTTTTT
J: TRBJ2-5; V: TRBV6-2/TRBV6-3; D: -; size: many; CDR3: CASSYVSSREETQYF; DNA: TGTGCCAGCAGTTACGTTTCTAGCAGAGAAGAGACCCAGTACTTC
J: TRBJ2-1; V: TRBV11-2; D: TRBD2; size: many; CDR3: CASSPRLAGESNEQFF; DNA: TGTGCCAGCAGTCCCAGACTAGCGGGAGAGTCCAATGAGCAGTTCTTC
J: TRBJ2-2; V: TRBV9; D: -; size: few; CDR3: CASSVAPGHGELFF; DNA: TGTGCCAGCAGCGTAGCGCCGGGACACGGGGAGCTGTTTTTT
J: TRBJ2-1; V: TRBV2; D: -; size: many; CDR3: CASSSRGGARYNEQFF; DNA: TGTGCCAGCAGTAGTCGAGGGGGGGCCAGGTACAATGAGCAGTTCTTC
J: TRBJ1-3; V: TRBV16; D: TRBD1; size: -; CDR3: CASSQSGTALTTGNTIYF; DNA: TGTGCCAGCAGCCAATCAGGGACAGCTTTAACTACTGGAAACACCATATATTTT
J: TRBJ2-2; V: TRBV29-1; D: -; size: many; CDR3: CSVGVGELFF; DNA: TGCAGCGTTGGGGTCGGGGAGCTGTTTTTT
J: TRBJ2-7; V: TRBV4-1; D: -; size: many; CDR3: CASSLTPGASNNEQYF; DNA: TGCGCCAGCAGCCTAACCCCGGGAGCAAGTAACAACGAGCAGTACTTC
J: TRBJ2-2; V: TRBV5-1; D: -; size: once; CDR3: CASSPRGSGPPNTGELFF; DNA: TGCGCCAGCAGCCCCAGGGGTAGCGGGCCACCGAACACCGGGGAGCTGTTTTTT
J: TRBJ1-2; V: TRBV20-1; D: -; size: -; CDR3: CSATAAYYGYTF; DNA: TGCAGTGCTACCGCAGCCTACTATGGCTACACCTTC
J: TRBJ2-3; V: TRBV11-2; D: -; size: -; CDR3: CASSLAFSSTDTQYF; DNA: TGTGCCAGCAGCTTAGCGTTTAGCAGCACAGATACGCAGTATTTT
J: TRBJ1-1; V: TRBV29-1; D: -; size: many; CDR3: CSVGGTEAFF; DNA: TGCAGCGTAGGAGGCACTGAAGCTTTCTTT
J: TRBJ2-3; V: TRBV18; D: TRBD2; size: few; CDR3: CASSPITSGGTDTQYF; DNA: TGTGCCAGCTCACCTATCACTAGCGGGGGCACAGATACGCAGTATTTT
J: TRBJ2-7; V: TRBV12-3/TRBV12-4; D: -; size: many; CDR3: CASSLEQTYEQYF; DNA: TGTGCCAGCAGTTTAGAACAAACCTACGAGCAGTACTTC
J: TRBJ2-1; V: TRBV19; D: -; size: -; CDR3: CASSEVVYNEQFF; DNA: TGTGCCAGTAGTGAGGTTGTCTACAATGAGCAGTTCTTC
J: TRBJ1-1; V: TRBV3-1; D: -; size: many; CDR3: CASSLLDQTGNTEAFF; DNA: TGTGCCAGCAGCCTCCTAGACCAGACAGGGAACACTGAAGCTTTCTTT
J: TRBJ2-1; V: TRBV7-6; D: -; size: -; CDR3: CASSLRSSSYNEQFF; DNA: TGTGCCAGCAGCTTAAGGAGCAGCTCCTACAATGAGCAGTTCTTC
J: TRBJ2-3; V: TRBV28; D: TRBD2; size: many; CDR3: CASSPRLAELTDTQYF; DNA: TGTGCCAGCAGTCCCAGACTAGCGGAACTCACAGATACGCAGTATTTT
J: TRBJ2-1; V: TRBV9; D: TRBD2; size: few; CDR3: CASSPLDWTSGIANEQFF; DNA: TGTGCCAGCAGCCCTCTCGATTGGACTAGCGGGATAGCCAATGAGCAGTTCTTC
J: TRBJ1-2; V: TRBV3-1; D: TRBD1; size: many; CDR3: CASSQAGGPHVGTF; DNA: TGTGCCAGCAGCCAAGCAGGGGGCCCTCATGTTGGCACCTTC
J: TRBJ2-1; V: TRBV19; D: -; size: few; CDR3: CASSIDLGANEQFF; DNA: TGTGCCAGTAGTATAGATCTAGGAGCCAATGAGCAGTTCTTC
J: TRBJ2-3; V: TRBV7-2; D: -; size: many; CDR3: CASSLVGETQYF; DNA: TGTGCCAGCAGCTTAGTTGGGGAAACGCAGTATTTT
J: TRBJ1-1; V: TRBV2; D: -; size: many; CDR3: CASIAWDKLGAFF; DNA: TGTGCCAGCATCGCCTGGGACAAATTGGGAGCTTTCTTT
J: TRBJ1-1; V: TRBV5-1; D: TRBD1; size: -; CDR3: CASSLKIGQGREAFF; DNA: TGCGCCAGCAGTTTGAAAATAGGACAGGGGAGAGAAGCTTTCTTT
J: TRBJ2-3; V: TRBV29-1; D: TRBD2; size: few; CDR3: CSVERYGTSGGTSTDTQYF; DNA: TGCAGCGTCGAGCGATACGGGACTAGCGGGGGGACTAGCACAGATACGCAGTATTTT
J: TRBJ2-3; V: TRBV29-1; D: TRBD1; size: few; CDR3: CSVDGSSDRAPDTQYF; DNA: TGCAGCGTTGACGGATCTTCGGACAGGGCCCCAGATACGCAGTATTTT
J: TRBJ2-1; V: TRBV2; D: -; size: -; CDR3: CASSAWNSYNEQFF; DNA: TGTGCCAGCAGTGCTTGGAACTCCTACAATGAGCAGTTCTTC
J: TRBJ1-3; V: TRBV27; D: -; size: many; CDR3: CASSPRYSGNTIYF; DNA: TGTGCCAGCAGCCCTCGGTACTCTGGAAACACCATATATTTT
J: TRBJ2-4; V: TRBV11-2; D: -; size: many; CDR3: CASSLDRALAKNIQYF; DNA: TGTGCCAGCAGCTTAGATCGGGCGTTAGCCAAAAACATTCAGTACTTC
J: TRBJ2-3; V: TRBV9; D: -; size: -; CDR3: CASHGDVEGTQYF; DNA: TGTGCCAGCCACGGCGACGTGGAAGGTACGCAGTATTTT
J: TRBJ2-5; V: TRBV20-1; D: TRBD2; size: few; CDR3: CSARDPAGGQETQYF; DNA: TGCAGTGCTAGAGATCCAGCGGGGGGGCAAGAGACCCAGTACTTC
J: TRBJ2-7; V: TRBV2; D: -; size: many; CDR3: CASSATISYEQYF; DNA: TGTGCCAGCAGTGCTACTATTTCCTACGAGCAGTACTTC
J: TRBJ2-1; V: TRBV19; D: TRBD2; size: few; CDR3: CASSVAGGINEQFF; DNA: TGTGCCAGTAGTGTAGCGGGAGGGATCAATGAGCAGTTCTTC
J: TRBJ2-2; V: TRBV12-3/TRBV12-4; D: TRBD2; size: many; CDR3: CASSFRALAANTGELFF; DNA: TGTGCCAGCAGTTTCCGCGCACTAGCGGCTAACACCGGGGAGCTGTTTTTT
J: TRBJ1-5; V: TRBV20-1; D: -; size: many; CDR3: CSARRQGLNQPQHF; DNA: TGCAGTGCTAGAAGGCAGGGCCTCAATCAGCCCCAGCATTTT
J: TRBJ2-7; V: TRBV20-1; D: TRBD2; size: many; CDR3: CSARKLAASYEQYF; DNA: TGCAGTGCTAGAAAACTAGCGGCATCCTACGAGCAGTACTTC
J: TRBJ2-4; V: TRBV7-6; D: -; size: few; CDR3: CASSPQPLTGWVQNIQYF; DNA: TGTGCCAGCAGCCCCCAACCCTTGACGGGGTGGGTACAAAACATTCAGTACTTC